This TCR beta chain was sequenced during a study of CD8 T cells in ankylosing spondylitis. V lost 2 bases and J lost 2, with 7 bases in between. In germline, CDR1 is MGHDK, CDR2 SYGVNS. The CDR3 totals 13 residues. Regarding this clonotype: Its antigen is undetermined.

Study-level results: Within ankylosing spondylitis blood, a TCR beta motif made up of eight highly homologous variants appeared to be characteristic.

MiXCR, run by TCRdb on the 5' RACE reads, gives a single entry per CDR3 protein. This sample yields 150,000 to 250,000 distinct CDR3 sequences, of which roughly 12% are seen a single time; about 17% belongs to the top ten. The TCR sequence derives from a male donor with ankylosing spondylitis or in good health (not recorded which). The sequenced sample consisted of blood, either unsorted or a sorted T cell fraction (not recorded which). This chain joins TRBV25-1 and TRBJ2-7; D uncertain. The CDR3 region has the DNA TGTGCCAGCAGTGAAGGGTCAACCTACGAGCAGTACTTC. As protein: CASSEGSTYEQYF.